This passage covers 19 T cell receptor beta chains from one sample sequenced in a study of cytomegalovirus exposure and HLA in healthy donors. Use of 60 Vbeta and 13 Jbeta primers characterized the PCR. The protocol was immunoSEQ multiplex PCR, while the TCRdb copy is restricted to in-frame clones and leaves out a portion. The table records approximately 170,000 clones, around 80% of them present only once. Sequenced: PBMCs. The origin of the receptors is a man aged 35-49 years in good health and CMV-seronegative.

V usage is TRBV28 and J usage is TRBJ1-1, with D perhaps TRBD1 (6 bases). Germline V gene sequence: CDR1 MDHEN, CDR2 SYDVKM. This CDR3 region has 13 residues. Trimming removed 7 bases from V and 5 bases from J, with 14 bases in between. The CDR3 DNA reads TGTGCCAGCATCGGGACACCGGTGACTGAAGCTTTCTTT. Translated: CASIGTPVTEAFF. Complete variable domain (other parts from reference TRBV28 and TRBJ1-1): DVKVTQSSRYLVKRTGEKVFLECVQDMDHENMFWYRQDPGLGLRLIYFSYDVKMKEKGDIPEGYSVSREKKERFSLILESASTNQTSMYLCASIGTPVTEAFFGQGTRLTVV.

CDR3 loop: CASSERGDYEQYV. The CDR3 nucleotides are TGTGCCAGCAGCGAGCGAGGCGACTACGAGCAGTACGTC. V gene TRBV6-5 combines with J gene TRBJ2-7; D remains unclear. Germline CDR1 and CDR2: MNHEY and SVGAGI. Between the trimmed V and J ends, which lost 6 bases and 3 bases, there was a span of 12 bases. This CDR3 comprises 13 residues.

This clone occurred once. This rearrangement joins TRBV9 to TRBJ2-1; 8 bases line up with TRBD2. V trimming: 1 base; J trimming: 6 bases; junction bases outside the gene matches: 6. The CDR3 sequence is 15 residues long. Per germline, CDR1 SGDLS and CDR2 YYNGEE. This chain's CDR3 is CASSVWLAGTNEQFF. The CDR3 DNA reads TGTGCCAGCAGCGTATGGCTAGCGGGTACCAATGAGCAGTTCTTC.

The chain carries TRBV7-3 and TRBJ2-7, with 8 positions matching TRBD2. Germline V gene data show CDR1 as SGHTA and CDR2 as FQGTGA. CDR3 length: 15 amino acids. J was trimmed by 7 bases and V by 5 bases; bases with no gene match: 13. CDR3 sequence: CASSPSGGPLREQYF. CDR3 sequence (DNA): TGTGCCAGCAGCCCGAGCGGGGGACCGTTGCGGGAGCAGTACTTC.

V usage is TRBV7-9 and J usage is TRBJ2-3; tentative D call: TRBD2 (5 bases). CDR1 SEHNR and CDR2 FQNEAQ come from the germline V gene (reference sequence). CDR3 length: 14 residues. V dropped 3 bases and J dropped 5 bases, with 12 bases sitting between them. The CDR3 DNA follows: TGTGCCAGCAGCTTCGGTGAGGCGGGAGATACGCAGTATTTT. It is translated as CASSFGEAGDTQYF.

The V and J genes are TRBV4-2 and TRBJ2-7; D gene uncertain. The CDR3 totals 12 residues. With 3 bases removed from V and 3 bases from J, the gap between germline ends came to 6 bases. Germline-derived CDR1 and CDR2 are LGHNA and YNFKEQ. DNA of the CDR3: TGTGCCAGCAGCCATGGAGACTACGAGCAGTACTTC. It is translated as CASSHGDYEQYF.

This rearrangement joins TRBV11-1 to TRBJ2-1; tentatively, D is TRBD1 (6 bases). This CDR3 is 14 amino acids long. Deletions cut 3 bases from V and 4 bases from J, with 10 bases between. Germline CDR1 and CDR2: SGHAT and FQDESV (reference sequence). The CDR3 protein is CASSFRGAYNEQFF. The CDR3 region has the DNA TGTGCCAGCAGCTTCAGGGGCGCTTACAATGAGCAGTTCTTC.

This sequence joins TRBV28 and TRBJ1-5, with D unresolved. The length of the CDR3 is 11 residues. In germline, CDR1 is MDHEN, CDR2 SYDVKM. The V end was cut by 9 bases, the J end by 2 bases, with 5 bases between. The CDR3 reads CASSGNQPQHF. CDR3 sequence (DNA): TGTGCCAGTTCCGGCAATCAGCCCCAGCATTTT.

The V and J genes are TRBV4-1 and TRBJ2-3; 8 bases fit TRBD2. V lost 3 bases, J lost 4 bases, and 15 bases stayed unmatched. This CDR3 has 18 amino acids. Germline CDR1 reads MGHRA; CDR2 reads YSYEKL. As DNA, the CDR3 is TGCGCCAGCAGCCATAAAAAACCGGGACTAGTTTTTCCAGATACGCAGTATTTT. This translates into CASSHKKPGLVFPDTQYF.

Regarding this clone: The identical CDR3 is also encoded by other nucleotide sequences in the sample. V and J are TRBV5-1 and TRBJ2-1; D unclear. The V end was cut by 0 bases, the J end by 0 bases, with 7 bases between. From germline, CDR1 is SGHRS and CDR2 YFSETQ. CDR3 length: 15 residues. The CDR3 sequence: CASSLDSSSYNEQFF. In DNA, the CDR3 is TGCGCCAGCAGCTTGGACTCGAGCTCCTACAATGAGCAGTTCTTC.

Only a few counts were recorded for this clone. The chain uses TRBV18 and TRBJ2-6; D possibly corresponds to TRBD1 (6 bases). Trimming shortened V by 4 bases and J by 2 bases, and 21 bases separated the two germline ends. Germline lookup yields CDR1 KGHSH and CDR2 LQKENI. The CDR3 runs to 19 residues. The CDR3 bases are TGTGCCAGCTCACTAAGGGGTTGGACAGCCGGACCTGGGGCCAACGTCCTGACTTTC. Translating it yields CASSLRGWTAGPGANVLTF.

The V gene is TRBV29-1, the J gene TRBJ2-1; a weak D match, TRBD1 (5 bases). The CDR3 loop spans 12 amino acids. Germline CDR1 is SQVTM and CDR2 is ANQGSEA. The V end was cut by 7 bases, the J end by 9 bases, with 16 bases between. CDR3 coding DNA: TGCAGCGCGGAAACAGGCCCTCCTGAGCAGTTCTTC. It yields the protein CSAETGPPEQFF.

This chain joins TRBV7-2 and TRBJ2-1, with TRBD2 matching 8 bases. This CDR3 region has 14 residues. Germline V gene sequence: CDR1 SGHTA, CDR2 FQGNSA. Trimming at V came to 7 bases and at J to 2 bases, leaving 4 bases not matched to a gene. Written as DNA, the CDR3 is TGTGCCAGCACCCTACTAGCGGCCTACAATGAGCAGTTCTTC. It codes for CASTLLAAYNEQFF. The full variable domain, completed using reference TRBV7-2 and TRBJ2-1, is GAGVSQSPSNKVTEKGKDVELRCDPISGHTALYWYRQSLGQGLEFLIYFQGNSAPDKSGLPSDRFSAERTGGSVSTLTIQRTQQEDSAVYLCASTLLAAYNEQFFGPGTRLTVL.

This chain uses TRBV27 with TRBJ1-1, with unresolved D. Looked up from germline, CDR1 is MNHEY and CDR2 is SMNVEV (reference sequence). This CDR3 has 17 residues. Trimming pared 0 bases from V and 0 bases from J, leaving 14 bases between. The CDR3 sequence: CASSLSSSPRMNTEAFF. The DNA of the CDR3 is TGTGCCAGCAGTTTATCGTCCAGTCCTAGAATGAACACTGAAGCTTTCTTT.

The rearrangement links TRBV2 to TRBJ1-2; TRBD1 aligns across 7 bases. The CDR3 length is 14 residues. The V gene end was trimmed by 3 bases and the J gene end by 6 bases; junction bases not matched to a gene: 7. Germline loops: CDR1 SNHLY, CDR2 FYNNEI. The CDR3 DNA sequence: TGTGCCAGCAGTGACCGTACAGGGGCGGATGGCTACACCTTC. Protein product: CASSDRTGADGYTF.

The chain uses TRBV19 and TRBJ1-1; 12 bases are a match to TRBD1. CDR3 size: 16 residues. Germline lookup yields CDR1 LNHDA and CDR2 SQIVND (reference sequence). Trimming took 5 bases from V and 6 from J; bases not matched to a gene: 10. CDR3 DNA sequence: TGTGCCAGTAGTGGGAGGGGGACAGGGGGCAACGCTGAAGCTTTCTTT. Translation: CASSGRGTGGNAEAFF.

V usage is TRBV7-2 and J usage is TRBJ1-2; no definite D call. The CDR3 covers 16 residues. V dropped 5 bases and J dropped 5 bases, with 21 bases sitting between them. Looked up from germline, CDR1 is SGHTA and CDR2 is FQGNSA. The chain's CDR3 is CASSIVRGDTDYGYTF. The CDR3 DNA reads TGTGCCAGCAGCATAGTCCGCGGGGATACCGATTATGGCTACACCTTC.

The chain has TRBV15 and TRBJ1-2, with TRBD1 identical over 12 bases. CDR1 and CDR2 (germline): LNHNV, YYDKDF (reference sequence). CDR3 length equals 17 residues. V trimming: 1 base; J trimming: 4 bases; junction bases outside the gene matches: 7. Written as DNA, the CDR3 is TGTGCCACCAGCAGAGGGGACAGGGGGCAGTCTGGCTATGGCTACACCTTC. Amino acid sequence: CATSRGDRGQSGYGYTF.

The chain has TRBV5-4 and TRBJ2-5, with D possibly being TRBD2 (5 bases). V was cut by 0 bases and J by 4 bases, with 10 bases left in between. The CDR3 has 14 amino acids. Germline V CDR1 and CDR2: SGHNT, YYREEE (reference sequence). The CDR3 reads CASSLVGRGETQYF. The CDR3 bases are TGTGCCAGCAGCTTGGTCGGTCGGGGAGAGACCCAGTACTTC.